Listed below are T cell receptor beta chains from one sample, sequenced in a study of T cell repertoires in cytomegalovirus infection. TCRdb called the reads again in MiXCR, with one record for every CDR3 protein. The table shows about 180,000 distinct CDR3 sequences, with 17% occurring only once. Sequencing used CD8+ T cells from PBMCs. These receptors were obtained from a human donor in good health (CMV status not recorded). Some clones in this sample may be carry-over from other donors' samples. The CDR3 runs from the conserved cysteine through the conserved F or W. The D gene is left open where the match is weak. Expanded clones get a size class; other rows say once, few or many, or leave the size out.

D gene,clone size,J gene,V gene,CDR3 DNA,CDR3 protein
.,few,TRBJ2-2,TRBV12-3/TRBV12-4,TGTGCCAGCAGTTTAGCGGATAACACCGGGGAGCTGTTTTTT,CASSLADNTGELFF
.,.,TRBJ2-1,TRBV9,TGTGCCAGCAGCGTAGGCCCCCCGATACGGGGGAATGAGCAGTTCTTC,CASSVGPPIRGNEQFF
.,few,TRBJ2-7,TRBV7-6,TGTGCCAGCAGCTTACAGGGAGCCGAGCAGTACTTC,CASSLQGAEQYF
.,few,TRBJ2-4,TRBV11-2,TGTGCCAGCAGCGCCACAGGGTTTCAGTACTTC,CASSATGFQYF
.,few,TRBJ2-7,TRBV5-6,TGTGCCAGCAGTACCATCGGCGAGCAGTACTTC,CASSTIGEQYF
.,.,TRBJ1-5,TRBV2,TGTGCCAGCAGTGAAGATGGAGGGGATTCCAATCAGCCCCAGCATTTT,CASSEDGGDSNQPQHF
.,few,TRBJ2-6,TRBV7-3,TGTGCCAGCAGCTTAACGTTCTCTGGGGCCAACGTCCTGACTTTC,CASSLTFSGANVLTF
TRBD1,.,TRBJ2-4,TRBV5-6,TGTGCCAGCAGCTTGATGGGACAGGGGAAAAACATTCAGTACTTC,CASSLMGQGKNIQYF
.,few,TRBJ2-3,TRBV27,TGTGCCAGCGGTCGCACAGATACGCAGTATTTT,CASGRTDTQYF
.,.,TRBJ1-1,TRBV12-3/TRBV12-4,TGTGCCAGCCTCCCGGGGGATTCAAGGGAGTGGTTAGCTTTCTTT,CASLPGDSREWLAFF
.,.,TRBJ1-2,TRBV6-4,TGTGCCAGCAGACCCGAGTGGGGACCAGATGGCTACACCTTC,CASRPEWGPDGYTF
.,many,TRBJ2-1,TRBV28,TGTGCCAGCAGTTCGAGGGTAAATGAGCAGTTCTTC,CASSSRVNEQFF
TRBD1,.,TRBJ1-5,TRBV20-1,TGCAGTGCGCGGGACAGACAAGACTCCAGCAATCAGCCCCAGCATTTT,CSARDRQDSSNQPQHF
.,.,TRBJ1-1,TRBV7-2,TGTGCCAGCAGCTCGGGCGGGGGGCCATACACTGAAGCTTTCTTT,CASSSGGGPYTEAFF
TRBD2,once,TRBJ2-1,TRBV3-1,TGTGCCAGCAGCCAAGATCGGCTAGCGGGGGGGCGTCCCTACAATGAGCAGTTCTTC,CASSQDRLAGGRPYNEQFF
.,few,TRBJ1-2,TRBV7-2,TGTGCCAGCAGCGGACCGGGACGGACTATCTATGGCTACACCTTC,CASSGPGRTIYGYTF
.,many,TRBJ1-1,TRBV7-2,TGTGCCAGCAGCTTATTTGTCAGCTTGAACACTGAAGCTTTCTTT,CASSLFVSLNTEAFF
TRBD2,few,TRBJ2-7,TRBV6-1,TGTGCCAGCAGTGAAGCGCTAGCGGGCGGCTCCTACGAGCAGTACTTC,CASSEALAGGSYEQYF
.,many,TRBJ2-7,TRBV7-2,TGTGCCAGCAGCCCCTCCTGGACCGGGACGGAAGAGCACGAGCAGTACTTC,CASSPSWTGTEEHEQYF
.,.,TRBJ1-5,TRBV7-2,TGTGCCAGCAGCTCGGGCCTATCTGTTGGCAATCAGCCCCAGCATTTT,CASSSGLSVGNQPQHF
.,.,TRBJ2-1,TRBV7-8,TGTGCCAGCAGCCCTCGGCGGGGGCGGGGGCTTAATGAGCAGTTCTTC,CASSPRRGRGLNEQFF
.,.,TRBJ1-6,TRBV14,TGTGCCAGCAGCCAAGGACAGGAGTATAATTCACCCCTCCACTTT,CASSQGQEYNSPLHF
.,few,TRBJ2-1,TRBV2,TGTGCCAGCGCGGCCGACAGCGCTCAAGGGGCCCTAGGAGAGCAGTTCTTC,CASAADSAQGALGEQFF
TRBD1,few,TRBJ2-7,TRBV29-1,TGCAGCGTTGAAGACGACAGGGACGAGCAGTACTTC,CSVEDDRDEQYF
TRBD1,few,TRBJ2-7,TRBV20-1,TGCAGTGCTCCCGGGACAGAATCCTACGAGCAGTACTTC,CSAPGTESYEQYF
.,few,TRBJ1-5,TRBV5-5,TGTGCCAGCAGCTTAGCGGTTGGGGATCAGCCCCAGCATTTT,CASSLAVGDQPQHF